The next 23 T cell receptor beta chains were all read from a single sample in a study of cytomegalovirus exposure and HLA in healthy donors. Vbeta (60) and Jbeta (13) primers were used in the PCR. Sequencing used immunoSEQ multiplex PCR; TCRdb keeps in-frame clones, though not all of them. This sample has roughly 180,000 clones, with around 74% found just once. Specimen: PBMCs. All receptors derive from a girl between 10 and 17 years old in good health and CMV-seropositive.

The chain recombines TRBV7-2 with TRBJ1-4; no clear D gene. Trimming shortened V by 2 bases and J by 8 bases, and 12 bases separated the two germline ends. This CDR3 spans 14 amino acids. Germline CDR1 and CDR2: SGHTA and FQGNSA. As DNA, the CDR3 is TGTGCCAGCAGCTTATACGCTGTCGGGGAAAAACTGTTTTTT. Its translation: CASSLYAVGEKLFF.

The J gene is TRBJ1-4, the V gene TRBV7-2; maybe TRBD1 (6 bases). The CDR3 totals 13 residues. V lost 5 bases to trimming and J lost 12 bases, with 16 bases between them. Germline loops: CDR1 SGHTA, CDR2 FQGNSA. The CDR3 reads CASSTLTGLELFF. The DNA for the CDR3 is TGTGCCAGCAGCACCCTTACAGGGTTAGAACTGTTTTTT.

This rearrangement joins TRBV11-2 to TRBJ1-1, with 9 bases aligning to TRBD1. This CDR3 comprises 15 residues. V gave up 5 bases and J gave up 6 bases; unmatched junction bases: 10. Germline-derived CDR1 and CDR2 are SGHAT and FQNNGV. CDR3 region: CASSDRDRATSEAFF. In DNA, the CDR3 is TGTGCCAGCAGCGACCGGGACAGGGCCACTTCTGAAGCTTTCTTT.

The chain combines TRBV14 with TRBJ2-7; 8 nucleotides align to TRBD1. V lost 10 bases and J lost 3; bases outside the gene matches: 5. This CDR3 has 12 residues. Germline CDR1 reads SGHDN; CDR2 reads FVKESK. CDR3 sequence reads: CATGQGGYEQYF. CDR3 DNA: TGTGCCACAGGACAGGGTGGCTACGAGCAGTACTTC.

The chain links TRBV6-1 to TRBJ1-6, with 9 positions matching TRBD1. Trimming removed 2 bases from V and 5 bases from J; junction bases left unmatched: 1. This CDR3 contains 15 residues. The germline gives CDR1 MNHNS, CDR2 SASEGT. For the CDR3, the DNA is TGTGCCAGCAGTGAACACAGGGGGCATAATTCACCCCTCCACTTT. It specifies CASSEHRGHNSPLHF.

This clone was seen more than once but under ten times. This chain's CDR3 is CASSSNHRKMGYGYTF. The CDR3 DNA is TGTGCCAGCAGCTCGAATCACAGGAAAATGGGCTATGGCTACACCTTC. This chain uses TRBV7-6 with TRBJ1-2, with D perhaps TRBD1 (5 bases). Germline lookup yields CDR1 SGHVS and CDR2 FNYEAQ. V was pared by 4 bases and J by 4 bases, with 19 bases between. This CDR3 spans 16 amino acids.

As DNA, the CDR3 is TGTGCCAGCACCCGACAGGGGAGCACCGGGGAGCTGTTTTTT. Protein product: CASTRQGSTGELFF. V is TRBV2 and J is TRBJ2-2; TRBD1 agrees at 8 bases. The CDR3 loop spans 14 amino acids. Trimming cost V 7 bases and J 4 bases; bases outside gene matches: 5. Germline V gene lookup returns CDR1 SNHLY and CDR2 FYNNEI.

The chain has TRBV5-6 and TRBJ2-3; D possibly corresponds to TRBD1 (6 bases). Deletions cut 4 bases from V and 1 base from J, with 22 bases between. The CDR3 loop spans 18 amino acids. CDR1 SGHDT and CDR2 YYEEEE come from the germline V gene. CDR3 nucleotide sequence: TGTGCCAGCAGCCCTGAAGTTCCCAGGGGTTTCGGCACAGATACGCAGTATTTT. Translating it yields CASSPEVPRGFGTDTQYF.

This chain connects TRBV7-2 to TRBJ1-5; 10 bases map to TRBD1. V dropped 1 base and J dropped 4; count of bases not matched to a gene: 4. This CDR3 region has 16 residues. From germline, CDR1 is SGHTA and CDR2 FQGNSA. The CDR3 protein is CASSLGQGAENQPQHF. The CDR3 coding sequence is TGTGCCAGCAGCTTAGGACAGGGGGCCGAAAATCAGCCCCAGCATTTT.

The V gene is TRBV5-1, the J gene TRBJ2-3; 11 positions agree with TRBD1. The CDR3 has 16 residues. In germline, CDR1 is SGHRS, CDR2 YFSETQ. Losses at the gene ends were 5 bases for V and 4 bases for J; bases not matched to a gene: 9. The CDR3 DNA reads TGCGCCAGCAGTTTACAGCCGGGACAGGGGGCAGATACGCAGTATTTT. Protein sequence: CASSLQPGQGADTQYF.

This chain connects TRBV9 to TRBJ2-7, with 8 bases aligning to TRBD1. This CDR3 contains 16 residues. The V and J ends lost 2 bases and 6 bases, in that order; junction bases with no gene match: 13. Germline V gene data show CDR1 as SGDLS and CDR2 as YYNGEE. The CDR3: CASSVAPGQDFSEQYF. The CDR3 DNA sequence: TGTGCCAGCAGCGTTGCTCCGGGACAGGACTTCTCCGAGCAGTACTTC.

With respect to this clone: The junction shows a germline mismatch at one end, possibly a read error. This rearrangement joins TRBV2 to TRBJ2-5; 7 bases align to TRBD1. The J call may be mistaken, given a closer DNA end match to TRBJ2-7. CDR1 is SNHLY, CDR2 FYNNEI, per germline. This CDR3 contains 12 residues. The CDR3 region has the DNA TGTGCCGGGGACAGTCGCTCCTCCGAGCAGTACTTC. This encodes CAGDSRSSEQYF.

The V and J genes are TRBV10-3 and TRBJ1-1; TRBD1 matches 8 bases. CDR3 size: 14 residues. V lost 2 bases to trimming and J lost 6 bases; unmatched junction nucleotides: 5. Germline V lookup: CDR1 ENHRY, CDR2 SYGVKD. CDR3 DNA sequence: TGTGCCATCAGTGAGGGACAGGGATCACCTGAAGCTTTCTTT. It translates to CAISEGQGSPEAFF.

The chain links TRBV9 to TRBJ1-1; 7 nucleotides align to TRBD1. The V gene end was trimmed by 3 bases and the J gene end by 4 bases; junction bases not matched to a gene: 3. Germline lookup yields CDR1 SGDLS and CDR2 YYNGEE. The CDR3 is made up of 13 amino acids. CDR3 amino acids: CASSAGTATEAFF. The CDR3, as DNA: TGTGCCAGCAGCGCCGGGACAGCCACTGAAGCTTTCTTT.

The gene calls are TRBV9 and TRBJ2-7; perhaps TRBD2 as D (6 bases). CDR3 length: 15 residues. V was clipped by 1 base and J by 7 bases, with 18 bases between them. Germline V gives CDR1 SGDLS, CDR2 YYNGEE. The DNA for the CDR3 is TGTGCCAGCAGCGTAAGAGGGGAAAGGGCGGGGGAGCAGTACTTC. Translating gives CASSVRGERAGEQYF.

The gene calls are TRBV5-4 and TRBJ2-5; possible D gene TRBD2, 6 bases. The CDR3 extends over 16 amino acids. V dropped 0 bases and J dropped 5 bases, with 17 bases sitting between them. Germline CDR1 reads SGHNT; CDR2 reads YYREEE (reference sequence). In DNA form, the CDR3 reads TGTGCCAGCAGCTTGGCCGGGGGAAGGGGTTTGGAGACCCAGTACTTC. Its translation: CASSLAGGRGLETQYF. The full variable domain, its missing parts supplied by reference TRBV5-4 and TRBJ2-5, is ETGVTQSPTHLIKTRGQQVTLRCSSQSGHNTVSWYQQALGQGPQFIFQYYREEENGRGNFPPRFSGLQFPNYSSELNVNALELDDSALYLCASSLAGGRGLETQYFGPGTRLLVL.

This clone has a handful of counts. CDR3 sequence: CASSLNTGELFF. CDR3 coding DNA: TGCGCCAGCAGTCTGAACACCGGGGAGCTGTTTTTT. The chain employs TRBV4-1 and TRBJ2-2; D ambiguous. Trimming shortened V by 6 bases and J by 1 base, and 3 bases separated the two germline ends. The CDR3 sequence is 12 residues long. The germline V gene has CDR1 MGHRA and CDR2 YSYEKL.

On this clone: Other nucleotide sequences in the sample specify the same CDR3. V and J are TRBV6-6 and TRBJ2-5; possible D gene TRBD1, 5 bases. Germline V gives CDR1 MNHNY, CDR2 SVGAGI (reference sequence). CDR3 size: 14 residues. V lost 0 bases to trimming and J lost 2 bases, with 7 bases between them. The CDR3 region is CASSYSTAQETQYF. The CDR3 DNA reads TGTGCCAGCAGTTACTCGACAGCACAAGAGACCCAGTACTTC.

The V gene is TRBV4-2, the J gene TRBJ2-5, with D perhaps TRBD1 (7 bases). The length of the CDR3 is 15 residues. The germline V and J ends were trimmed by 1 base and 2 bases, with 11 bases remaining between them. CDR1 and CDR2 from the germline V gene are LGHNA and YNFKEQ. The CDR3 spells CASSQAAGGQETQYF. As DNA, the CDR3 is TGTGCCAGCAGCCAAGCGGCAGGGGGGCAAGAGACCCAGTACTTC.

The chain carries TRBV5-1 and TRBJ1-5, with no clear D. Trimming cost V 0 bases and J 1 base, with 2 bases left between them. Germline-derived CDR1 and CDR2 are SGHRS and YFSETQ. This CDR3 region has 13 residues. In DNA form, the CDR3 reads TGCGCCAGCAGCTTGGCGAGCAATCAGCCCCAGCATTTT. Translation: CASSLASNQPQHF.

This clone was recorded a few times. This chain links TRBV7-2 with TRBJ2-1, with D possibly being TRBD2 (6 bases). CDR1 is SGHTA, CDR2 FQGNSA, per germline. The CDR3 loop spans 15 amino acids. Trimming stripped 4 bases from V and 7 bases from J, with 17 bases between. The CDR3 DNA is TGTGCCAGCAGCTCACTGGGGGGTTTGGGGAATGAGCAGTTCTTC. It encodes CASSSLGGLGNEQFF.

This chain uses TRBV27 with TRBJ2-4; 8 bases fit TRBD1. V trimming: 2 bases; J trimming: 7 bases; junction bases outside the gene matches: 4. Germline V lookup: CDR1 MNHEY, CDR2 SMNVEV (reference sequence). This CDR3 contains 14 residues. The CDR3 DNA sequence: TGTGCCAGCAGTTTACTCGGACAGGGTAACATTCAGTACTTC. Its protein is CASSLLGQGNIQYF.

This clone appeared a few times. This chain joins TRBV5-4 and TRBJ1-2, with 10 bases matching TRBD1. Germline CDR1 reads SGHNT; CDR2 reads YYREEE (reference sequence). This CDR3 is 15 amino acids long. J was trimmed by 6 bases and V by 4 bases; bases with no gene match: 9. CDR3 sequence: CASSEQGTGVHGYTF. CDR3 in DNA: TGTGCCAGCAGCGAACAGGGGACAGGGGTTCATGGCTACACCTTC.